This T cell receptor beta chain originates from a study of T cell repertoires in cytomegalovirus infection. Study as a whole: HLA-B-restricted CMV epitopes that are well studied, plus recently identified HLA-C-restricted ones, were used by the study. Public signatures in TCR beta pointed to CMV infection and matching HLA type.

General study points: The response measured ex vivo was dominated by TCR beta clonotypes (HLA-C-restricted and CMV-specific). Using cumulative public TCR beta family frequency, the authors identified those who carried CMV together with the relevant HLA.

This clonotype has ten or more counts. No antigen is known for it. Germline loops: CDR1 SGHVS, CDR2 FNYEAQ. This CDR3 has 15 amino acids. Germline trimming cut 1 base from V and 4 bases from J; bases unmatched to any gene: 4. Via MiXCR, TCRdb re-called the reads, giving one row per CDR3 protein. Of about 770,000 distinct CDR3 sequences listed, just under 30% were seen once; the top ten hold under 15%. Material: cultured CD8+ T cells from PBMCs, obtained from culture after CMV antigen stimulation. The rearrangement links TRBV7-6 to TRBJ2-5; 9 bases are a match to TRBD2. The TCR originated in a human donor in good health (CMV status not recorded). Some clones in this sample may be carry-over from other donors' samples. CDR3 DNA: TGTGCCAGCAGCTTAGTAGCGGGGGAGATAGAGACCCAGTACTTC. It specifies CASSLVAGEIETQYF. The entire variable domain, with the rest obtained from reference TRBV7-6 and TRBJ2-5, is as follows: GAGVSQSPRYKVTKRGQDVALRCDPISGHVSLYWYRQALGQGPEFLTYFNYEAQQDKSGLPNDRFSAERPEGSISTLTIQRTEQRDSAMYRCASSLVAGEIETQYFGPGTRLLVL.